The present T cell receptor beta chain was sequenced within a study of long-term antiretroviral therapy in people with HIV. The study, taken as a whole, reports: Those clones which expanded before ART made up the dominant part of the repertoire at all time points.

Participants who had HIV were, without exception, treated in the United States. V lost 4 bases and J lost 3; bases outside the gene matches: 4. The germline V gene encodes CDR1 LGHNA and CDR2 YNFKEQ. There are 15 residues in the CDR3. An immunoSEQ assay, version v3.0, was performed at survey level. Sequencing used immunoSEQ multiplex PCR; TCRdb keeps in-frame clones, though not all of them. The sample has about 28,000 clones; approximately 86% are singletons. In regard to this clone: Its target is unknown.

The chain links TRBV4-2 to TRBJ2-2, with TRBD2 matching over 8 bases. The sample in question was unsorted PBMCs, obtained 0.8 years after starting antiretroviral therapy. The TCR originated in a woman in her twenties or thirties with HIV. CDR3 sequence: CASSPGGADTGELFF. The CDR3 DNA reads TGTGCCAGCAGCCCCGGGGGGGCAGACACCGGGGAGCTGTTTTTT.